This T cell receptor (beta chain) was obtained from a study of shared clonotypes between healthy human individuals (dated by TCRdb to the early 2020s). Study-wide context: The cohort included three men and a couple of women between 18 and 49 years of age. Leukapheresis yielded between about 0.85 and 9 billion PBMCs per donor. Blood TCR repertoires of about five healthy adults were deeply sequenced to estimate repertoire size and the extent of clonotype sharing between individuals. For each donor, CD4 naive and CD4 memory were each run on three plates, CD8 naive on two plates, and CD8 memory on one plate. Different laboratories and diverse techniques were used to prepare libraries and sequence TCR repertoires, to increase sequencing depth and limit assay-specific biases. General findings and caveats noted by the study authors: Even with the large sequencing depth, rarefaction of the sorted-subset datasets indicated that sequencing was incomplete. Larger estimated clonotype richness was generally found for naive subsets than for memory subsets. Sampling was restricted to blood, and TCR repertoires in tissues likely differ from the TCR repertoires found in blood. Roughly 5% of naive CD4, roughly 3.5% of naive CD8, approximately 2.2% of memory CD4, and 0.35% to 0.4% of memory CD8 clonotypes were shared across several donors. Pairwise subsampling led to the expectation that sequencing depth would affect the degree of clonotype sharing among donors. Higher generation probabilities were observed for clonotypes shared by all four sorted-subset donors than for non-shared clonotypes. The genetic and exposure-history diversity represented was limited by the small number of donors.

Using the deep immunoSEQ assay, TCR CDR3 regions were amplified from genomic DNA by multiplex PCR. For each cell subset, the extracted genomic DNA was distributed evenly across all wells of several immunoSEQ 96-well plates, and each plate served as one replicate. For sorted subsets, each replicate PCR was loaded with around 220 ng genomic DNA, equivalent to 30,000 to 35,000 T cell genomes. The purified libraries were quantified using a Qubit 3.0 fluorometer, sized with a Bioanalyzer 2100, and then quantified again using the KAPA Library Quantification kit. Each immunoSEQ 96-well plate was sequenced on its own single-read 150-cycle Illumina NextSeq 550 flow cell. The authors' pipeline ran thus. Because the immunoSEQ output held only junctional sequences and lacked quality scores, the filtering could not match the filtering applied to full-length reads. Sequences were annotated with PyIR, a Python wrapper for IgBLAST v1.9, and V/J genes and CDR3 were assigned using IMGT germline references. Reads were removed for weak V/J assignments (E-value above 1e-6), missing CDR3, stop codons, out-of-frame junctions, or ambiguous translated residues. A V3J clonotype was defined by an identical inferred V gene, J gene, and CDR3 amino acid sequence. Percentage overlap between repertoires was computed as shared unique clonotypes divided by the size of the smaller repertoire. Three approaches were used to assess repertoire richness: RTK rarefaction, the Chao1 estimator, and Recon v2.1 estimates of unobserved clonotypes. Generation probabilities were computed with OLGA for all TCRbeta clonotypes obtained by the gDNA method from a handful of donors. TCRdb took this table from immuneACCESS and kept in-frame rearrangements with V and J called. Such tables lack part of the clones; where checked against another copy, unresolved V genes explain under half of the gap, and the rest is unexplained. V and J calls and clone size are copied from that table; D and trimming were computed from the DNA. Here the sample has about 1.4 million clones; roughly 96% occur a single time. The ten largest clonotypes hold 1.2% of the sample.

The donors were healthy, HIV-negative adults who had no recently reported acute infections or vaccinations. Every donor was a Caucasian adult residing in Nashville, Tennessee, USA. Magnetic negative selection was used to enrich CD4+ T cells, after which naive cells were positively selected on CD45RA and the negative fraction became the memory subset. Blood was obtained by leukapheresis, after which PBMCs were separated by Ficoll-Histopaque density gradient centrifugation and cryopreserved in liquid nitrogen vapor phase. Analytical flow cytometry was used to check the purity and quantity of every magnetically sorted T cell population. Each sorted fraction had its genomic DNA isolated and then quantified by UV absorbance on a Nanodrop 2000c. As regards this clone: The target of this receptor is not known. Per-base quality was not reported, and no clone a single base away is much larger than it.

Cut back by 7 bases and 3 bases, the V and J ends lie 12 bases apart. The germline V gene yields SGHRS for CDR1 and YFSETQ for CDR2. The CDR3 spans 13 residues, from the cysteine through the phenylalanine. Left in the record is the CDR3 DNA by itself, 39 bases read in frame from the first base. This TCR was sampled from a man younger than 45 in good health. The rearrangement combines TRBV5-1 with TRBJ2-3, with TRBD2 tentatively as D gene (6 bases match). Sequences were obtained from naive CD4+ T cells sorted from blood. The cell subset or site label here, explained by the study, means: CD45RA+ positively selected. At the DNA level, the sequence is TGCGCCAGCCGCCTGGAGGGTACAGATACGCAGTATTTT. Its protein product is CASRLEGTDTQYF.